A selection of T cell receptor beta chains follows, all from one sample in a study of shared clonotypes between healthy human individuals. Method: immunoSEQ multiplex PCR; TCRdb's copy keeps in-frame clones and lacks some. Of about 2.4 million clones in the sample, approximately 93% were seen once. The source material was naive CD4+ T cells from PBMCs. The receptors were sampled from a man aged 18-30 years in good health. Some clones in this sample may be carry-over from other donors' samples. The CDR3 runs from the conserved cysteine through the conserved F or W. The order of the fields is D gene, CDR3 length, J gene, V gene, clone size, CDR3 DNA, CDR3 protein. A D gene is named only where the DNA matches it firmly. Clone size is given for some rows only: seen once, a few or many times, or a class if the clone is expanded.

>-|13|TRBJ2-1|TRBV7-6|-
TGTGCCAGCAGCCTTCCTCCGACAATGAAGCAGTTCTTC
CASSLPPTMKQFF
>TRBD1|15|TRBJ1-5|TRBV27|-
TGTGCCAGCAGCACTGGGACAGGAGGCGATCAGCCCCAGCATTTT
CASSTGTGGDQPQHF
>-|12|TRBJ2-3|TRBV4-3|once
TGCGCCAGCAGCTCCCTTACAGATACGCAGTATTTT
CASSSLTDTQYF
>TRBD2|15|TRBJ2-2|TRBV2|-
TGTGCCAGCGCGGCGACTAGCGGGAGCACCGGGGAGCTGTTTTTT
CASAATSGSTGELFF
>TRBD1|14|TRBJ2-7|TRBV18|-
TGTGCCAGCTCGCTAACCCGGACAGGGTACGAGCAGTACTTC
CASSLTRTGYEQYF
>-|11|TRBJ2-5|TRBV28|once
TGTGCCAGCAGTTTATGGGAAGAGCAGTACTTC
CASSLWEEQYF
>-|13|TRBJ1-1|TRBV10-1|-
TGCGCCAGCAGTAGGGAGTTGAACACTGAAGCTTTCTTT
CASSRELNTEAFF
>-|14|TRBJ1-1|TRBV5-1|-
TGCGCCAGCAGTCCCCCAGCTGTGAACACTGAAGCTTTCTTT
CASSPPAVNTEAFF
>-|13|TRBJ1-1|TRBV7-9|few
TGTGCCAGCAGCTTAGGACAGCAGACTGAAGCTTTCTTT
CASSLGQQTEAFF
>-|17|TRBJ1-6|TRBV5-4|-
TGTGCCAGCAGCTTGGAACCCGTGAGGTCCTATAATTCACCCCTCCACTTT
CASSLEPVRSYNSPLHF
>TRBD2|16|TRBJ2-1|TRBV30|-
TGTGCCACTAGGCCTCATGGACTAGCGGGAGGGGGGGAGCAGTTCTTC
CATRPHGLAGGGEQFF
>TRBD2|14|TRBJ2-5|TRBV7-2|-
TGTGCCAGCGGCGCCGGGGGGGCGAGGGAGACCCAGTACTTC
CASGAGGARETQYF
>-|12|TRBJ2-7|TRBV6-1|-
TGTGCCAGCAGCCCGGCTTCCTACGAGCAGTACTTC
CASSPASYEQYF
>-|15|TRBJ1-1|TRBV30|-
TGTGCCTGGGAGAAGGCCGACGGTTGGAACACTGAAGCTTTCTTT
CAWEKADGWNTEAFF
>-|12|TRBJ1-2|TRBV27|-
TGTGCCAGCAGCTCGGAGAACTATGGCTACACCTTC
CASSSENYGYTF
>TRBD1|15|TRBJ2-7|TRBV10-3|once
TGTGCCATCAGTGTTACCGGGACAGAACCCTACGAGCAGTACTTC
CAISVTGTEPYEQYF
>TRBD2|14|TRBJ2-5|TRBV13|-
TGTGCCAGCAGCCCGGGGACTAGCTTAGAGACCCAGTACTTC
CASSPGTSLETQYF
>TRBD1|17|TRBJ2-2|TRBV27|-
TGTGCCAGCAGCGCCGGGACAGTCACCGCGAACACCGGGGAGCTGTTTTTT
CASSAGTVTANTGELFF
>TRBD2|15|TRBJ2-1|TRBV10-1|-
TGCGCCAGCAGTCACGCGGGGGGCTCCTACAATGAGCAGTTCTTC
CASSHAGGSYNEQFF
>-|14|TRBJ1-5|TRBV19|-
TGTGCCAGTAGTATATGGGATAGCAATCAGCCCCAGCATTTT
CASSIWDSNQPQHF
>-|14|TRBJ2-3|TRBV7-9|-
TGTGCCAGCAGCCTCGACCGATTTAGTAATACGCAGTATTTT
CASSLDRFSNTQYF
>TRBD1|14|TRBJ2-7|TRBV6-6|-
TGTGCCAGCAGAGGGACAGGGAGCTCCTACGAGCAGTACTTC
CASRGTGSSYEQYF
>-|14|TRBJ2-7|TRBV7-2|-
TGTGCCAGCAGCCGTGGACTAAAACCCTACGAGCAGTACTTC
CASSRGLKPYEQYF
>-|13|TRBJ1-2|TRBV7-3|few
TGTGCCAGCAGCTCCCAGGGGAACTATGGCTACACCTTC
CASSSQGNYGYTF
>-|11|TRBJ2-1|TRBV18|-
TGTGCCAGCTCACCACTTAATGAGCAGTTCTTC
CASSPLNEQFF
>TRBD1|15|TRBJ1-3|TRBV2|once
TGTGCCAGCAGTGTTAACAGGGGGACTGGAAACACCATATATTTT
CASSVNRGTGNTIYF
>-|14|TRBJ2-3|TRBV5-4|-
TGTGCCAGCAGCTCCGGTGCAGGAGCAGATACGCAGTATTTT
CASSSGAGADTQYF
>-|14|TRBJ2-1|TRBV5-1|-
TGCGCCAGCAGCTTTTTCTTTGGATACAATGAGCAGTTCTTC
CASSFFFGYNEQFF
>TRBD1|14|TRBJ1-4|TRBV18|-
TGTGCCAGCTCCTCGGGGACAGCGAATGAAAAACTGTTTTTT
CASSSGTANEKLFF
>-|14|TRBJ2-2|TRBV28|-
TGTGCCAGCAGTCCGGGCGGGAACACCGGGGAGCTGTTTTTT
CASSPGGNTGELFF
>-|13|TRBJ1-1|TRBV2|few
TGTGCCAGCAGTGCGAAAGAGAACACTGAAGCTTTCTTT
CASSAKENTEAFF
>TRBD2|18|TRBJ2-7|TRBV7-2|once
TGTGCCAGCAGCCACTCTAACCCGGGACTAGAGGGCTCCTACGAGCAGTACTTC
CASSHSNPGLEGSYEQYF
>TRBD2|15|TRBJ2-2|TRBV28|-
TGTGCCAGCAGTTTCGGGGGGTCGGAGTCCGGGGAGCTGTTTTTT
CASSFGGSESGELFF
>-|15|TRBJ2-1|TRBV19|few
TGTGCCAGTAGTCCACTCGGACCGTTGATCAATGAGCAGTTCTTC
CASSPLGPLINEQFF
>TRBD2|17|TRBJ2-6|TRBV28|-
TGTGCCAGCAGTCCCCCCGGACTAGCCTCTGGGGCCAACGTCCTGACTTTC
CASSPPGLASGANVLTF
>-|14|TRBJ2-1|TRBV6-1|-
TGTGCCAGCAGGCCGTGGGAGCTCTACAATGAGCAGTTCTTC
CASRPWELYNEQFF
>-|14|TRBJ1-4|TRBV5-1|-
TGCGCCAGCACCTCGGGCGGCACTAATGAAAAACTGTTTTTT
CASTSGGTNEKLFF
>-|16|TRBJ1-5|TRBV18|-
TGTGCCAGCTCACCACAAGCGAGCGGTAGCAATCAGCCCCAGCATTTT
CASSPQASGSNQPQHF
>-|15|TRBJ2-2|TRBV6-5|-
TGTGCCAGCAGCCTACTAGCAAATCGAGGCGGGGAGCTGTTTTTT
CASSLLANRGGELFF
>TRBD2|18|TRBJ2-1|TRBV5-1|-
TGCGCCAGCAGCCGAGGACTAGCGGGATCGACCGGCTACAATGAGCAGTTCTTC
CASSRGLAGSTGYNEQFF